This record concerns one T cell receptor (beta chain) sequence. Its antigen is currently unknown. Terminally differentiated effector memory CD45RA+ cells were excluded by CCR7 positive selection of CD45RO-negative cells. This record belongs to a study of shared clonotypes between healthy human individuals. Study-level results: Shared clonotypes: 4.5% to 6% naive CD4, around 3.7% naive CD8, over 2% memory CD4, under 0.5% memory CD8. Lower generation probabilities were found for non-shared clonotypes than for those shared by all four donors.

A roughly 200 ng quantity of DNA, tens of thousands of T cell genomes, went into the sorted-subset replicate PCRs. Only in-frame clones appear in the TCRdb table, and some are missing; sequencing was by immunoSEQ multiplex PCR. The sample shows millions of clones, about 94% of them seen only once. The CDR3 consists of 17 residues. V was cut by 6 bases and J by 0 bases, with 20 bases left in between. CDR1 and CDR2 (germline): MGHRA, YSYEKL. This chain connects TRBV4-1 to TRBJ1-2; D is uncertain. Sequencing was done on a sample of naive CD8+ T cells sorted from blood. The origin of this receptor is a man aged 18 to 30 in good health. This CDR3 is CASSPSVGTRSNYGYTF. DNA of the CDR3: TGCGCCAGCAGTCCATCCGTGGGCACCAGATCTAACTATGGCTACACCTTC.